The rows below give T cell receptor beta chains drawn from one sample of a study of vaccination effects on CD4 cells after COVID-19. Their antigens remain unidentified. Sequencing was performed with immunoSEQ multiplex PCR; in TCRdb, only in-frame clones are kept and a portion is missing. The sample lists over 55,000 clones; around 75% were seen once. Sequenced here: CD4+ T cells from PBMCs cultured with HCoV-OC43 spike peptides, sampled before COVID-19 vaccination. These receptors came from a human donor who received a COVID-19 vaccine. The CDR3 runs from the conserved cysteine through the conserved F or W. The D gene is left open where the match is weak. Only part of the rows carry a size: once, few, many, or a class if the clone is expanded.

V	length	size	J	D	CDR3	DNA
TRBV4-2	15	-	TRBJ2-4	TRBD2	CASSQDRSGGNIQYF	TGTGCCAGCAGCCAAGATCGGAGCGGGGGAAACATTCAGTACTTC
TRBV30	16	-	TRBJ2-2	-	CAWSVMIRGFRGELFF	TGTGCCTGGAGTGTAATGATACGAGGGTTTCGCGGGGAGCTGTTTTTT
TRBV6-5	11	-	TRBJ1-2	-	CASRVNYGYTF	TGTGCCAGCAGGGTTAACTATGGCTACACCTTC
TRBV5-1	16	-	TRBJ1-3	-	CASSLAGQSSGNTIYF	TGCGCCAGCAGCTTGGCCGGACAGAGCTCTGGAAACACCATATATTTT
TRBV4-3	13	few	TRBJ1-6	-	CASSPQPSSPLHF	TGCGCCAGCAGCCCCCAACCCAGCTCACCCCTCCACTTT
TRBV9	13	-	TRBJ1-1	-	CASSERTYTEAFF	TGTGCCAGCAGCGAGCGGACCTACACTGAAGCTTTCTTT
TRBV29-1	12	few	TRBJ2-3	-	CSVDSTTDTQYF	TGCAGCGTTGATAGCACCACAGATACGCAGTATTTT
TRBV10-3	15	once	TRBJ2-5	TRBD1	CAISESGQNGETQYF	TGTGCCATCAGTGAGTCGGGACAGAATGGGGAGACCCAGTACTTC
TRBV19	16	-	TRBJ1-5	TRBD1	CASQDRGTGINQPQHF	TGTGCCAGTCAAGACCGGGGGACAGGAATCAATCAGCCCCAGCATTTT
TRBV5-8	19	-	TRBJ2-3	TRBD2	CASPQGLAGIPGGTDTQYF	TGTGCCAGCCCCCAGGGACTAGCGGGGATACCCGGGGGCACAGATACGCAGTATTTT
TRBV6-1	14	-	TRBJ2-1	-	CASSEMGSYNEQFF	TGTGCCAGCAGTGAAATGGGGTCCTACAATGAGCAGTTCTTC
TRBV7-2	13	once	TRBJ1-2	TRBD1	CASSPQTGAGYTF	TGTGCCAGCAGCCCTCAGACAGGGGCTGGCTACACCTTC
TRBV6-6	15	-	TRBJ2-2	TRBD1	CASSLTGVDTGELFF	TGTGCCAGCAGTTTGACAGGGGTCGACACCGGGGAGCTGTTTTTT
TRBV2	12	-	TRBJ1-2	-	CASSGHTGMLAF	TGTGCCAGCAGTGGGCACACAGGGATGCTCGCCTTC
TRBV6-4	17	-	TRBJ1-4	-	CASSDQGDGTTNEKLFF	TGTGCCAGCAGTGACCAAGGGGATGGTACGACTAATGAAAAACTGTTTTTT
TRBV10-3	15	-	TRBJ1-6	TRBD1	CAISVEDRGLSPLHF	TGTGCCATCAGTGTCGAGGACAGGGGGCTCTCACCCCTCCACTTT
TRBV5-1	14	-	TRBJ1-1	-	CASSPNTGGTEAFF	TGCGCCAGCAGCCCTAACACGGGAGGCACTGAAGCTTTCTTT
TRBV3-1/TRBV3-2	15	-	TRBJ2-6	-	CASSQDHQGANVLTF	TGTGCCAGCAGCCAAGATCACCAGGGAGCCAACGTCCTGACTTTC
TRBV19	13	few	TRBJ1-2	TRBD1	CASSRGTGNGYTF	TGTGCCAGTAGTAGAGGGACAGGGAATGGCTACACCTTC
TRBV5-6	13	-	TRBJ2-5	-	CASSRYRGGAQYF	TGTGCCAGCAGCAGGTACAGGGGAGGGGCCCAGTACTTC
TRBV19	12	-	TRBJ1-2	-	CASSPTGYGYTF	TGTGCCAGTAGTCCAACAGGGTATGGCTACACCTTC
TRBV4-3	16	-	TRBJ1-4	TRBD1	CASSQDLGQGDEKLFF	TGCGCCAGCAGCCAAGATTTGGGACAGGGAGATGAAAAACTGTTTTTT
TRBV7-3	14	-	TRBJ2-3	TRBD1	CASSTRDRGDTQYF	TGTGCCAGCAGCACCCGGGACAGGGGAGATACGCAGTATTTT
TRBV24-1	15	once	TRBJ2-3	-	CATSDARGTAITQYF	TGTGCCACCAGTGATGCACGCGGGACAGCTATTACGCAGTATTTT
TRBV28	12	once	TRBJ1-5	-	CASRVSVQPQHF	TGTGCCAGCAGGGTCTCGGTTCAGCCCCAGCATTTT
TRBV4-3	17	-	TRBJ2-3	TRBD2	CASSQDLPGLVGDTQYF	TGCGCCAGCAGCCAAGACTTACCGGGACTAGTTGGAGATACGCAGTATTTT
TRBV7-9	11	-	TRBJ2-1	-	CASSSTGPEFF	TGTGCCAGCAGCTCGACTGGCCCGGAGTTCTTC
TRBV7-2	14	-	TRBJ2-3	TRBD2	CASSAGTNSDTQYF	TGTGCCAGCAGCGCCGGGACTAACTCAGATACGCAGTATTTT
TRBV7-9	13	-	TRBJ2-3	-	CASSRSTPDTQYF	TGTGCCAGCAGTCGATCAACTCCAGATACGCAGTATTTT
TRBV5-8	15	-	TRBJ2-3	TRBD1	CASPSRDRETDTQYF	TGTGCCAGCCCCTCCCGGGACAGGGAAACAGATACGCAGTATTTT
TRBV5-5	14	once	TRBJ1-4	TRBD1	CASSWGQPNEKLFF	TGTGCCAGCAGCTGGGGACAGCCCAATGAAAAACTGTTTTTT
TRBV5-1	15	once	TRBJ1-5	-	CASSLEANGNQPQHF	TGCGCCAGCAGCTTGGAGGCCAATGGGAATCAGCCCCAGCATTTT
TRBV12-3/TRBV12-4	11	-	TRBJ1-2	-	CAFGRGGGYTF	TGTGCCTTCGGGAGGGGGGGTGGCTACACCTTC
TRBV3-1/TRBV3-2	18	few	TRBJ2-1	TRBD2	CASSQEGGLAGAYNEQFF	TGTGCCAGCAGCCAAGAGGGGGGCCTAGCGGGGGCCTACAATGAGCAGTTCTTC
TRBV5-4	15	-	TRBJ1-4	-	CASSLAGQLNEKLFF	TGTGCCAGCAGCTTGGCAGGACAGTTGAATGAAAAACTGTTTTTT
TRBV7-2	16	-	TRBJ1-2	TRBD1	CASSLTGTGGRWGYTF	TGTGCCAGCAGCCTTACCGGGACAGGGGGTCGGTGGGGCTACACCTTC
TRBV20-1	13	-	TRBJ1-3	-	CSASQGTGNTIYF	TGCAGTGCTAGTCAAGGTACTGGAAACACCATATATTTT
TRBV6-5	15	-	TRBJ1-1	-	CASRRQRPRDTEAFF	TGTGCCAGCAGGAGACAGAGACCCAGGGACACTGAAGCTTTCTTT
TRBV5-1	16	-	TRBJ2-2	-	CASSFNRPANTGELFF	TGCGCCAGCAGCTTCAACAGGCCAGCCAACACCGGGGAGCTGTTTTTT
TRBV9	15	few	TRBJ1-1	-	CASSVNSLLGTEAFF	TGTGCCAGCAGCGTAAACAGCCTCTTAGGCACTGAAGCTTTCTTT
TRBV19	17	-	TRBJ1-4	TRBD1	CASRTDRMYSTNEKLFF	TGTGCCAGTAGAACGGACAGGATGTATTCAACTAATGAAAAACTGTTTTTT
TRBV19	15	-	TRBJ1-6	TRBD1	CASSIAGTGRSPLHF	TGTGCCAGTAGTATAGCCGGGACAGGGCGTTCACCCCTCCACTTT
TRBV7-9	14	few	TRBJ1-2	TRBD1	CASSSKAGGDGYTF	TGTGCCAGCAGCTCGAAGGCAGGGGGCGATGGCTACACCTTC
TRBV25-1	15	-	TRBJ2-2	-	CASSALDRYTGELFF	TGTGCCAGCAGTGCCCTAGACAGGTACACCGGGGAGCTGTTTTTT
TRBV6-5	15	-	TRBJ1-1	-	CASRPNALANTEAFF	TGTGCCAGCAGACCCAACGCGCTGGCAAACACTGAAGCTTTCTTT
TRBV4-1	13	-	TRBJ1-2	TRBD1	CASSHWTGDGYTF	TGCGCCAGCAGCCATTGGACAGGGGATGGCTACACCTTC
TRBV5-1	15	-	TRBJ2-1	TRBD2	CASSGSGGAHNEQFF	TGCGCCAGCAGCGGAAGCGGGGGGGCCCACAATGAGCAGTTCTTC
TRBV30	14	-	TRBJ2-5	TRBD2	CAWSSAGGVQGQYF	TGTGCCTGGAGTTCAGCGGGGGGTGTTCAGGGCCAGTACTTC
TRBV4-2	15	-	TRBJ1-5	TRBD1	CASSQMDREGQPQHF	TGTGCCAGCAGCCAGATGGACAGGGAGGGACAGCCCCAGCATTTT
TRBV27	11	-	TRBJ2-1	-	CASRVHNEQFF	TGTGCCAGCCGGGTCCACAATGAGCAGTTCTTC
TRBV3-1/TRBV3-2	14	-	TRBJ1-2	TRBD1	CASSSPGQGNGYTF	TGTGCCAGCAGCTCTCCGGGACAGGGAAATGGCTACACCTTC
TRBV7-2	18	-	TRBJ2-1	TRBD1	CASSSRDRGVISYNEQFF	TGTGCCAGCAGTTCCCGGGACAGGGGTGTTATCTCCTACAATGAGCAGTTCTTC